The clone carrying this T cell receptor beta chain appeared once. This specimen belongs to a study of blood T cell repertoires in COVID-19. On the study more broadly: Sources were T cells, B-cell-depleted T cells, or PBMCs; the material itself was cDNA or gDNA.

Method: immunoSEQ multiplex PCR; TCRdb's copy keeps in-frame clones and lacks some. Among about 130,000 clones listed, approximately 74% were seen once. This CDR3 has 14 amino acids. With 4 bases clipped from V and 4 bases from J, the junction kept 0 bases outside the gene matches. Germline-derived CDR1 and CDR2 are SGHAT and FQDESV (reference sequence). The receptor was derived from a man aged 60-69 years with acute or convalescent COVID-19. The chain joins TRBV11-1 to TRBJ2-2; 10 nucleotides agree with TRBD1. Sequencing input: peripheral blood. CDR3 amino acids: CASSWTGGTGELFF. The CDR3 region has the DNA TGTGCCAGCAGCTGGACAGGGGGCACCGGGGAGCTGTTTTTT.